The present T cell receptor (beta chain) was sequenced within a study of technical replicates of blood from several donors. Data came from immunoSEQ multiplex PCR; TCRdb stores just in-frame clones and leaves some out. The sample lists about 100,000 clones; approximately 95% were seen once. This CDR3 region has 13 residues. After removal of 5 bases from V and 6 bases from J, the junction contained 5 bases not matched to a gene. The germline V gene has CDR1 SGHAT and CDR2 FQNNGV. The receptor's source is a human donor in good health. This rearrangement joins TRBV11-2 to TRBJ1-1; 8 bases fit TRBD1. Material for sequencing was T cells isolated from PBMCs. The CDR3 sequence is CASSPTTGAEAFF. DNA for the CDR3: TGTGCCAGCAGCCCGACGACAGGGGCTGAAGCTTTCTTT.